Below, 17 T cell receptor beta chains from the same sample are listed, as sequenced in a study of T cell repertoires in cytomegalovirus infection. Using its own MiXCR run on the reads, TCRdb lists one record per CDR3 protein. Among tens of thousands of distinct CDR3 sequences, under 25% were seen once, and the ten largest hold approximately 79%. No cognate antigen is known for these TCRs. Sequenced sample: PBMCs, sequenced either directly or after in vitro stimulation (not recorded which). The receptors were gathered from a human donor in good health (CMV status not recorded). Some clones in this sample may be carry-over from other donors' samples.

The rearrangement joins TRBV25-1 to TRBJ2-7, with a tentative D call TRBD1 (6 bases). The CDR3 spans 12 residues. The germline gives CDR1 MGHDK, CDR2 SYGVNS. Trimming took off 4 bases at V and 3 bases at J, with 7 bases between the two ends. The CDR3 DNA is TGTGCCAGCAGTGGGGGGCTCTACGAGCAGTACTTC. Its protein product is CASSGGLYEQYF.

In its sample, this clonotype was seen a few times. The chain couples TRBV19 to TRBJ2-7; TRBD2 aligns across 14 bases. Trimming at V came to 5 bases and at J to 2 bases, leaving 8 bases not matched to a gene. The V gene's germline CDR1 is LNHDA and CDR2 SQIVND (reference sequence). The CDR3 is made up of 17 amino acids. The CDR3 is CASSFAGTSGRAYEQYF. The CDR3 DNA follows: TGTGCCAGTAGTTTTGCTGGGACTAGCGGGAGAGCCTACGAGCAGTACTTC.

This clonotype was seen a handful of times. The CDR3: CASSTGAAHNEKLFF. The CDR3 coding sequence is TGTGCCAGCAGTACTGGGGCAGCCCATAATGAAAAACTGTTTTTT. The rearrangement uses TRBV6-6 and TRBJ1-4; D perhaps matches TRBD1 (5 bases). This CDR3 contains 15 residues. Germline assignment: CDR1 MNHNY and CDR2 SVGAGI (reference sequence). Trimming shortened V by 5 bases and J by 4 bases, and 14 bases separated the two germline ends.

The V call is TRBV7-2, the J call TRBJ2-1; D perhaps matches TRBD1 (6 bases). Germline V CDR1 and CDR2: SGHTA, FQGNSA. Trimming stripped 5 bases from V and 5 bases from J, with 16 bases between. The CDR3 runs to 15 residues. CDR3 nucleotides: TGTGCCAGCAGCCTAACAGGGAGATACGACAATGAGCAGTTCTTC. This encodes CASSLTGRYDNEQFF.

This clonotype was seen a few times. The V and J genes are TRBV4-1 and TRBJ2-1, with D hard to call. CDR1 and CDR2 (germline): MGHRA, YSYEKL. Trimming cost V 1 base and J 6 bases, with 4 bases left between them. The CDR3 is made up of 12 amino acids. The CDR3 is CASSQVSNEQFF. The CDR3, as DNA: TGCGCCAGCAGCCAAGTAAGCAATGAGCAGTTCTTC.

In DNA, the CDR3 is TGTGCCAGTAGTCCGGGACTAGCGGGAGATAGGACCTACGAGCAGTACTTC. This sequence encodes CASSPGLAGDRTYEQYF. The chain couples TRBV19 to TRBJ2-7, with TRBD2 identical over 14 bases. The trim removed 5 bases at V and 2 bases at J, leaving 8 bases unmatched. The CDR3 has 17 amino acids. CDR1 is LNHDA, CDR2 SQIVND, per germline (reference sequence). The variable domain in full, completed from reference TRBV19 and TRBJ2-7, reads DGGITQSPKYLFRKEGQNVTLSCEQNLNHDAMYWYRQDPGQGLRLIYYSQIVNDFQKGDIAEGYSVSREKKESFPLTVTSAQKNPTAFYLCASSPGLAGDRTYEQYFGPGTRLTVT.

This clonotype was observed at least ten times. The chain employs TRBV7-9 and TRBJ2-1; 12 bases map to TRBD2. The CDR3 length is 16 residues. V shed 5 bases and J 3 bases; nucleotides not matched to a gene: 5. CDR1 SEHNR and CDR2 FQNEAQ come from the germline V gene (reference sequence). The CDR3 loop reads CASSPRTSGIYNEQFF. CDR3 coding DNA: TGTGCCAGCAGCCCACGGACTAGCGGGATCTACAATGAGCAGTTCTTC.

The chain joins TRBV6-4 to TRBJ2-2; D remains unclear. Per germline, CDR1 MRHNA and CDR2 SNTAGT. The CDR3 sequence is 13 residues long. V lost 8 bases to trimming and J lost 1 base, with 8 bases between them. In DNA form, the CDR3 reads TGTGCCAGCCGAAGACAGAACACCGGGGAGCTGTTTTTT. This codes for CASRRQNTGELFF.

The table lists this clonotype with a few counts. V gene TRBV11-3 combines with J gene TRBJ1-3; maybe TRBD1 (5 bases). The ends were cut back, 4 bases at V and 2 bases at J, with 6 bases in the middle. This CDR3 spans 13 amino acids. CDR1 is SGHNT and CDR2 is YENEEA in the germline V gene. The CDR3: CASSSDTGNTIYF. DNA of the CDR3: TGTGCCAGCAGCTCGGACACTGGAAACACCATATATTTT.

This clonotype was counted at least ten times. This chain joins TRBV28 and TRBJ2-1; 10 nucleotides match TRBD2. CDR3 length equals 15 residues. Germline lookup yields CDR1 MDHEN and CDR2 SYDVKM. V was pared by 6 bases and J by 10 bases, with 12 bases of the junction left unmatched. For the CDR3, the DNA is TGTGCCAGCAGCAACACTCTAGCGGGAGTAGGGGAGCAGTTCTTC. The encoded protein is CASSNTLAGVGEQFF.

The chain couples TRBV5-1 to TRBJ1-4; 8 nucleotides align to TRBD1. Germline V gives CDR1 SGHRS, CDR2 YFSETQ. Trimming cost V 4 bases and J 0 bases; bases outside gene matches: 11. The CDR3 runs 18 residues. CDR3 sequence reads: CASSPDGQGLATNEKLFF. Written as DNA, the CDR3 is TGCGCCAGCAGCCCAGACGGACAGGGACTTGCAACTAATGAAAAACTGTTTTTT.

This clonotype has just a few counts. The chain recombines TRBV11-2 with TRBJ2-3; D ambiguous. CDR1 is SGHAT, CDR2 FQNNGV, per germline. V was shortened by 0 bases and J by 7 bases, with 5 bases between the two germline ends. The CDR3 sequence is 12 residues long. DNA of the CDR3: TGTGCCAGCAGCTTAGACCTAAATACGCAGTATTTT. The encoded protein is CASSLDLNTQYF.

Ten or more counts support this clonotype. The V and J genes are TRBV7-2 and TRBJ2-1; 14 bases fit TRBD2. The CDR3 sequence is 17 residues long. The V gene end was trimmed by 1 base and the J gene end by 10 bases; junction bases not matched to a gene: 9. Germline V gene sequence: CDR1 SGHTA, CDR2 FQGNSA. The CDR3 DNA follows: TGTGCCAGCAGCTTAGGACTAGCGGGAGGGGGGGCAGGGGAGCAGTTCTTC. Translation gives CASSLGLAGGGAGEQFF.

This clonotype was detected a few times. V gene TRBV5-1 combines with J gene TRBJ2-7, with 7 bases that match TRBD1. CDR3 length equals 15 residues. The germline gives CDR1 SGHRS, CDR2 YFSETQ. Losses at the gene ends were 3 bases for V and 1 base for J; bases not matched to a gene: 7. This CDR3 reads CASSSQGQVSYEQYF. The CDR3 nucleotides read TGCGCCAGCAGCTCACAAGGACAGGTATCCTACGAGCAGTACTTC.

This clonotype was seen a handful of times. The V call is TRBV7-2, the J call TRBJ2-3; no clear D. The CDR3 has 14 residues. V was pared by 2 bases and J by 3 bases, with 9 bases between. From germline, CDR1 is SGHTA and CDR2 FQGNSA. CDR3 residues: CASSLNGWTDTQYF. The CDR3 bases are TGTGCCAGCAGCTTAAATGGCTGGACAGATACGCAGTATTTT.

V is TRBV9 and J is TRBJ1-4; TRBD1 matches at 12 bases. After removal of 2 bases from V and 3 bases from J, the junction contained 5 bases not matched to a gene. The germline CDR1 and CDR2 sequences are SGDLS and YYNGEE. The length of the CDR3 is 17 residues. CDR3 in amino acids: CASSVLGQGAPNEKLFF. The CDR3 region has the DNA TGTGCCAGCAGCGTCTTGGGACAGGGGGCACCTAATGAAAAACTGTTTTTT.

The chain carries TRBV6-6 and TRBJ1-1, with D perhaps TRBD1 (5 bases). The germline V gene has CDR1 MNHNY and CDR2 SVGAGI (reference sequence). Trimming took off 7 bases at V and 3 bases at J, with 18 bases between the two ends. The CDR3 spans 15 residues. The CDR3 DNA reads TGTGCCAGCAAATCGGTGCCAGGGATAGACACTGAAGCTTTCTTT. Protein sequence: CASKSVPGIDTEAFF.